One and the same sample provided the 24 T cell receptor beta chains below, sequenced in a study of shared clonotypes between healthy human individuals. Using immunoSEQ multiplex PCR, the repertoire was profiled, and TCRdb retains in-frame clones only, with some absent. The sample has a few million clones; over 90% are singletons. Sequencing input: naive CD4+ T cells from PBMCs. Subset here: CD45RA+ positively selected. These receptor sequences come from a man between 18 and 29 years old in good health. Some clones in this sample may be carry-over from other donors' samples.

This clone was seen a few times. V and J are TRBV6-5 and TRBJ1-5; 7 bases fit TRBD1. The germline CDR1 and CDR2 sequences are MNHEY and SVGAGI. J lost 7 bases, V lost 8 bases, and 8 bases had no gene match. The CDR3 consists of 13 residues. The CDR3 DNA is TGTGCCAGCGGACAGGCAGGTGCACAGCCCCAGCATTTT. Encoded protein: CASGQAGAQPQHF.

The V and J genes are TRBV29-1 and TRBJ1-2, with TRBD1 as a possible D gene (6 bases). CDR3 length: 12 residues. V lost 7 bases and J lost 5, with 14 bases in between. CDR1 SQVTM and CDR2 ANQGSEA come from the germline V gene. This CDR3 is CSASQGSYGYTF. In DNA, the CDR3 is TGCAGCGCATCACAGGGTTCTTATGGCTACACCTTC.

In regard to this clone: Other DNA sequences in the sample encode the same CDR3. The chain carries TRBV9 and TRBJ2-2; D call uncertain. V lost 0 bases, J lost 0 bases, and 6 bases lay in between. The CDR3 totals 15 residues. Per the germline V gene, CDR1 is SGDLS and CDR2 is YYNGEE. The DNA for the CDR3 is TGTGCCAGCAGCGTAGGCAGATCGAACACCGGGGAGCTGTTTTTT. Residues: CASSVGRSNTGELFF. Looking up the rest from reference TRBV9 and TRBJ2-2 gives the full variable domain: DSGVTQTPKHLITATGQRVTLRCSPRSGDLSVYWYQQSLDQGLQFLIQYYNGEERAKGNILERFSAQQFPDLHSELNLSSLELGDSALYFCASSVGRSNTGELFFGEGSRLTVL.

In DNA, the CDR3 is TGCGCCAGCAGCCAAGATTTGTTGGACCTTAACTATGGCTACACCTTC. It is translated as CASSQDLLDLNYGYTF. The chain carries TRBV4-1 and TRBJ1-2; no clear D. The CDR3 covers 16 residues. V was pared by 0 bases and J by 1 base, with 12 bases between. The germline V gene has CDR1 MGHRA and CDR2 YSYEKL.

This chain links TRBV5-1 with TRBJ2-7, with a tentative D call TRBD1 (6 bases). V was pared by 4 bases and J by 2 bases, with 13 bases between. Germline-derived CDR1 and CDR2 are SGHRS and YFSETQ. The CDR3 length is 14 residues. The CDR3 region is CASSGLDSAYEQYF. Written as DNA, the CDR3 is TGCGCCAGCAGCGGCCTGGACAGTGCCTACGAGCAGTACTTC.

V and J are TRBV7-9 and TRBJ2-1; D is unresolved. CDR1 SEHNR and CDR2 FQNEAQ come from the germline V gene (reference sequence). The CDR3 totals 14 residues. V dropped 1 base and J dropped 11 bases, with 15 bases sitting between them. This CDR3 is CASSLGGPGVKQFF. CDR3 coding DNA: TGTGCCAGCAGCTTAGGTGGGCCTGGCGTCAAGCAGTTCTTC.

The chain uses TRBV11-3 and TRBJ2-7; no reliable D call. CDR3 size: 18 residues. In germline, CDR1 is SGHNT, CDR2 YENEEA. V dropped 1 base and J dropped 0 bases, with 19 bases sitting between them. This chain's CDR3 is CASSLGAAATGGSYEQYF. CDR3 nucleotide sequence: TGTGCCAGCAGCTTAGGTGCGGCTGCAACGGGTGGCTCCTACGAGCAGTACTTC.

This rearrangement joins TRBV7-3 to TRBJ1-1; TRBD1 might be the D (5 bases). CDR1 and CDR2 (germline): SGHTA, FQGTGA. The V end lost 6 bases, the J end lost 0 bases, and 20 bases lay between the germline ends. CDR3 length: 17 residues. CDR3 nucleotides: TGTGCCAGCAGGGGGATAGGGGCAGTAAAGATGAACACTGAAGCTTTCTTT. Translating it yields CASRGIGAVKMNTEAFF.

Here the CDR3 DNA reads TGTGCCAGCAGCCAAGGCAGGGGGGGGCCCCAGCATTTT. It is translated as CASSQGRGGPQHF. The V call is TRBV14, the J call TRBJ1-5; the match to TRBD1 covers 7 bases. The CDR3 extends over 13 amino acids. Germline V lookup: CDR1 SGHDN, CDR2 FVKESK. Trimming took 1 base from V and 9 from J; bases not matched to a gene: 3. The full variable domain, rest sourced from reference TRBV14 and TRBJ1-5, is EAGVTQFPSHSVIEKGQTVTLRCDPISGHDNLYWYRRVMGKEIKFLLHFVKESKQDESGMPNNRFLAERTGGTYSTLKVQPAELEDSGVYFCASSQGRGGPQHFGDGTRLSIL.

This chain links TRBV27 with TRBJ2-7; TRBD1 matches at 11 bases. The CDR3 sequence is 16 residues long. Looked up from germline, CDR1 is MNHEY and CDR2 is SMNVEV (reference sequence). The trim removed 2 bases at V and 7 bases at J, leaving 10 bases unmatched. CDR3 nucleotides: TGTGCCAGCAGTTTACTAACGGGACAGGGGGTTGGGGAGCAGTACTTC. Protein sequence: CASSLLTGQGVGEQYF.

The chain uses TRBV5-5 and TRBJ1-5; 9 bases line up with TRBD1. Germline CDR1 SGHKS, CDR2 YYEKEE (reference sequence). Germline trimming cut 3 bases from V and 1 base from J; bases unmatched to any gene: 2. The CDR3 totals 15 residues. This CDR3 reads CASSSGQGSNQPQHF. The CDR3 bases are TGTGCCAGCAGCTCGGGACAGGGAAGCAATCAGCCCCAGCATTTT.

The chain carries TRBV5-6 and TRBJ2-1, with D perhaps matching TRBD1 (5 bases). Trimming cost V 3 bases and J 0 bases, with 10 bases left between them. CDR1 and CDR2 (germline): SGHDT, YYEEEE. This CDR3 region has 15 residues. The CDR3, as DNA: TGTGCCAGCAGCTCGACAGCCTCCTCCTACAATGAGCAGTTCTTC. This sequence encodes CASSSTASSYNEQFF. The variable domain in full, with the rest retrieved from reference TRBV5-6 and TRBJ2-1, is DAGVTQSPTHLIKTRGQQVTLRCSPKSGHDTVSWYQQALGQGPQFIFQYYEEEERQRGNFPDRFSGHQFPNYSSELNVNALLLGDSALYLCASSSTASSYNEQFFGPGTRLTVL.

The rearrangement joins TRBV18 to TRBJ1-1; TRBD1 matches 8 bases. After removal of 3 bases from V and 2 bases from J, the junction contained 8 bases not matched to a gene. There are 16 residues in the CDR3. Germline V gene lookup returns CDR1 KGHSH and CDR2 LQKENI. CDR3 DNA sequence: TGTGCCAGCTCACCGGCCACAGGGGGACTTAACACTGAAGCTTTCTTT. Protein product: CASSPATGGLNTEAFF. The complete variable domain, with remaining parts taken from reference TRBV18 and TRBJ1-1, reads NAGVMQNPRHLVRRRGQEARLRCSPMKGHSHVYWYRQLPEEGLKFMVYLQKENIIDESGMPKERFSAEFPKEGPSILRIQQVVRGDSAAYFCASSPATGGLNTEAFFGQGTRLTVV.

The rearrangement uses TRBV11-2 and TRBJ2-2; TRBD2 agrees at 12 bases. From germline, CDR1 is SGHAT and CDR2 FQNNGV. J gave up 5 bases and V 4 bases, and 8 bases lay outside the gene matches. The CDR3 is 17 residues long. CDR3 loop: CASSSRLTSGRTGELFF. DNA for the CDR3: TGTGCCAGCAGCTCGCGCCTCACTAGCGGGAGGACCGGGGAGCTGTTTTTT.

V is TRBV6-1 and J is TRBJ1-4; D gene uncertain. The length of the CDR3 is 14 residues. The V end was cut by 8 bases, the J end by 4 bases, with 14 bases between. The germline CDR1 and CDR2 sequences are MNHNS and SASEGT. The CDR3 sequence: CASPKQTFNEKLFF. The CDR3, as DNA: TGTGCCAGCCCGAAGCAGACCTTTAATGAAAAACTGTTTTTT.

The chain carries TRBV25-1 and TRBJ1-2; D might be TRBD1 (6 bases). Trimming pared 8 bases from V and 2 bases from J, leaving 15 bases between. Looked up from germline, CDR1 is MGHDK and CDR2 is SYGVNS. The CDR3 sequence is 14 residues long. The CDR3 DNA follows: TGTGCCAGCGGGGAGGGGACAATGAACTATGGCTACACCTTC. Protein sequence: CASGEGTMNYGYTF.

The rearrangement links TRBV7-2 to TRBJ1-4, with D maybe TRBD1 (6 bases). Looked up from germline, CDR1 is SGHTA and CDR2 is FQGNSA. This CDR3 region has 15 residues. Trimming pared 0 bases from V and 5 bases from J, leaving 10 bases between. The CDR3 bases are TGTGCCAGCAGCTTAGCGGGACACATGAATGAAAAACTGTTTTTT. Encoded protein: CASSLAGHMNEKLFF.

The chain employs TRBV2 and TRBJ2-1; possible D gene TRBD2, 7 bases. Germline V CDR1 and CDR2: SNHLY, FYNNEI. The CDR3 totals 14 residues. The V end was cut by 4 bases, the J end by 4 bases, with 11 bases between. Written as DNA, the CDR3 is TGTGCCAGCAGTGTAGGGGGGGGTTACAATGAGCAGTTCTTC. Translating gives CASSVGGGYNEQFF.

In nucleotides, the CDR3 is TGTGCCAGCAAAGGGGGGGGGAGCAATCAGCCCCAGCATTTT. Its translation: CASKGGGSNQPQHF. This rearrangement joins TRBV28 to TRBJ1-5; D is possibly TRBD1 (6 bases). This CDR3 contains 14 residues. Trimming stripped 7 bases from V and 1 base from J, with 11 bases between. CDR1 and CDR2 from the germline V gene are MDHEN and SYDVKM.

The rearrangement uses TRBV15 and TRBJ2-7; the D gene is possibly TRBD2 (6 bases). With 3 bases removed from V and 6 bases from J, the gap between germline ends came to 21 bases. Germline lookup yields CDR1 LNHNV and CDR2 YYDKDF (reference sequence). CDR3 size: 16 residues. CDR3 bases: TGTGCCACCAGCAGTCCCAATAGGAGGGTTACGGGCGAGCAGTACTTC. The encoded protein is CATSSPNRRVTGEQYF.

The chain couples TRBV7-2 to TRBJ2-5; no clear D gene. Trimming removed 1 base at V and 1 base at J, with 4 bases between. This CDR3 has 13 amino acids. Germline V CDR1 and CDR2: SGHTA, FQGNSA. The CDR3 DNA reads TGTGCCAGCAGCTTAGTAGCCCAAGAGACCCAGTACTTC. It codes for CASSLVAQETQYF. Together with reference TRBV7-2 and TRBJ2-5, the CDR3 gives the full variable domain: GAGVSQSPSNKVTEKGKDVELRCDPISGHTALYWYRQSLGQGLEFLIYFQGNSAPDKSGLPSDRFSAERTGGSVSTLTIQRTQQEDSAVYLCASSLVAQETQYFGPGTRLLVL.

The CDR3 is CASSSSGDYEQYF. The CDR3 DNA reads as TGCGCCAGCAGCTCCTCGGGGGACTACGAGCAGTACTTC. The rearrangement joins TRBV5-1 to TRBJ2-7, with D possibly matching TRBD2 (6 bases). The CDR3 totals 13 residues. Germline V gives CDR1 SGHRS, CDR2 YFSETQ. Between the trimmed V and J ends, which lost 3 bases and 3 bases, there was a span of 10 bases.

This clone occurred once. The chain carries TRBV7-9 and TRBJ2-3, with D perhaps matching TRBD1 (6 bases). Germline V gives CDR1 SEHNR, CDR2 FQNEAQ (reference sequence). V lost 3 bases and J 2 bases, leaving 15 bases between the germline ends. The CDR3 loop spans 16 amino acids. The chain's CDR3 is CASSLVGQLFTDTQYF. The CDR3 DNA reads TGTGCCAGCAGCTTGGTTGGACAGCTCTTCACAGATACGCAGTATTTT.

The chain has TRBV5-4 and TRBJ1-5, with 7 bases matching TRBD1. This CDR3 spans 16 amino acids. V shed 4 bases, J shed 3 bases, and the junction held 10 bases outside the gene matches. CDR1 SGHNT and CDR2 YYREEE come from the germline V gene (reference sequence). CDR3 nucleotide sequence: TGTGCCAGCAGCCAAACAGGGGAGGGGTTCAATCAGCCCCAGCATTTT. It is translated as CASSQTGEGFNQPQHF.